This TCR beta chain was obtained from a study of CD8 T cells in ankylosing spondylitis. Study-level results: Researchers reportedly found disease-linked clones significantly enriched in matched ankylosing spondylitis synovial fluid. Some motif variants were previously reported in reactive arthritis synovial fluid and blood. Disease-associated clonotypes exhibited CD8+ identity and were relatively infrequent in peripheral blood.

This clonotype was seen ten or more times. The antigen is unknown. Its ends do not fully match the called genes, so a read error is possible. TCRdb reprocessed the 5' RACE reads with MiXCR, giving one entry per CDR3 protein. The sample includes 300,000 to 350,000 distinct CDR3 sequences, 14% to 15% of them seen just once. There are 11 residues in the CDR3. From germline, CDR1 is SGHRS and CDR2 YFSETQ. This rearrangement joins TRBV5-1 to TRBJ2-7; D uncertain. Sequenced input: blood, either unsorted or a sorted T cell fraction (not recorded which). This sequence originates from a male donor with ankylosing spondylitis or in good health (not recorded which). The CDR3 region has the DNA TGTGCCAGCAGTTTCGCCTACGAGCAGTACTTC. It codes for CASSFAYEQYF.